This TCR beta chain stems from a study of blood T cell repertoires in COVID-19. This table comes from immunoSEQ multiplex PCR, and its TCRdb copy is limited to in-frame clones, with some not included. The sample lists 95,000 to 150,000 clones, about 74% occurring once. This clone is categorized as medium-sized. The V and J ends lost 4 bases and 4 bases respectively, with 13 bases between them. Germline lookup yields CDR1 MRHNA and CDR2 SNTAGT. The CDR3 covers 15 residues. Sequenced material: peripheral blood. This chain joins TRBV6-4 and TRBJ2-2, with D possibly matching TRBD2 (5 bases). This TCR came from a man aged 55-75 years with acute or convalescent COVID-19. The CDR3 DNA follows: TGTGCCAGCAGTGTGGGCGGGCAAGGCACCGGGGAGCTGTTTTTT. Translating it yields CASSVGGQGTGELFF.